This T cell receptor beta chain was profiled in a study of blood T cell repertoires in COVID-19. At the level of the study: Sites in the United States, Italy and Spain provided acute and convalescent COVID-19 samples. Nucleic acid was either cDNA or gDNA, and it came from T cells, B-cell-depleted T cells, or PBMCs.

Authors' processing steps: Amplification from reference gene primers served as the basis for estimated nucleated cell counts. This table comes from immunoSEQ multiplex PCR, and its TCRdb copy is limited to in-frame clones, with some not included. The DNA gave D and trimming, while V, J and clone size come from that table. The table has 120,000 or so clones, 80% to 90% seen once; the top ten hold approximately 4%. CDR1 is LGHDT, CDR2 YNNKEL, per germline (reference sequence). CDR3 size: 14 residues. Trimming took 2 bases from V and 7 from J; bases not matched to a gene: 4. This receptor was obtained from a woman aged 55-69 years with acute or convalescent COVID-19. The chain employs TRBV3-1 (or the pseudogene TRBV3-2) and TRBJ1-1; TRBD1 matches at 10 bases. The source material was peripheral blood. The CDR3 DNA is TGTGCCAGCAGCCAATCGGACAGGGGGATTGAAGCTTTCTTT. As protein: CASSQSDRGIEAFF.